Each of the 5 T cell receptor beta chains below was sequenced from the same sample in a study of CXCR3-negative and CXCR3-positive naive CD8 T cells. General study findings and limits: In CXCR3-positive naive cells, the TRB CDR3s were more hydrophobic than in CXCR3-negative naive cells.

For these receptors, no antigen is known. Libraries of TRB cDNA were made by 5' RACE and carried UMIs. TCRdb reanalyzed the 5' RACE reads and collapses them to one entry per CDR3 protein, without DNA. Its table lists some 150,000 distinct CDR3 sequences. The specimen sequenced was naive CXCR3+ CD8+ T cells from blood. Indicated subset: CD45RO-CCR7+CD27+CD95- naive CD8+ T cells expressing CXCR3 (TNR3+). Source of these receptors: a human donor in good health. Some clones in this sample may be carry-over from other donors' samples.

V gene TRBV29-1 combines with J gene TRBJ2-4; TCRdb indicates TRBD1, and absent DNA this call remains unverified. Germline lookup yields CDR1 SQVTM and CDR2 ANQGSEA. The CDR3 sequence is 12 residues long. The chain's CDR3 is CSVEGGGNIQYF.

The chain combines TRBV28 with TRBJ2-1; TCRdb's assignment of TRBD1 cannot be checked, as there is no DNA. From germline, CDR1 is MDHEN and CDR2 SYDVKM. The CDR3 runs to 11 residues. CDR3 region: CASSSGAEQFF.

V and J are TRBV11-2 and TRBJ2-3. The CDR3 length is 15 residues. Looked up from germline, CDR1 is SGHAT and CDR2 is FQNNGV. CDR3 residues: CASSLGVIDTDTQYF.

This rearrangement joins TRBV11-2 to TRBJ2-3; no DNA is available, so the TRBD1 call from TCRdb remains unchecked. Germline V lookup: CDR1 SGHAT, CDR2 FQNNGV. CDR3 size: 16 residues. The CDR3 here is CASSLDPAPPTDTQYF.

The chain's CDR3 is CSVEGGGGPSDTQYF. The gene calls are TRBV29-1 and TRBJ2-3; there is no DNA to check the TCRdb D call of TRBD2. CDR1 and CDR2 from the germline V gene are SQVTM and ANQGSEA. The CDR3 loop spans 15 amino acids.